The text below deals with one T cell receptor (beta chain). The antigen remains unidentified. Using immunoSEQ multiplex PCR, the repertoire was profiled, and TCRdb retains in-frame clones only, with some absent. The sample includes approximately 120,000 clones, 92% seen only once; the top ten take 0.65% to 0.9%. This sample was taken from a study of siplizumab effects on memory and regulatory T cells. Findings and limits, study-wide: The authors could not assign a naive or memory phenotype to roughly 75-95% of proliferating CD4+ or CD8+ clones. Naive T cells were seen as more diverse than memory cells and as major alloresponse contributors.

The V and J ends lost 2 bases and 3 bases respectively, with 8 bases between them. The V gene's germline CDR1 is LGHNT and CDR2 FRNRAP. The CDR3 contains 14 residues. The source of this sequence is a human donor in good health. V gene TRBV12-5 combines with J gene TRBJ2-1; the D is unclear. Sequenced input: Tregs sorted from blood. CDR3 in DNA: TGTGCTAGTGGTTTGCCTAGACGCTACAATGAGCAGTTCTTC. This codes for CASGLPRRYNEQFF.